This entry lists 18 T cell receptor beta chains sequenced from one sample in a study of T cell responses to AZD1222 COVID-19 vaccine (dated by TCRdb to the early 2020s). Library prep was done by the immunoSEQ multiplex PCR assay. The clones in this table, taken by TCRdb from immuneACCESS, are in-frame only. Not every clone is retained; where verified, under half of the shortfall comes from an unresolved V gene, and the cause of the rest is unknown. The sample table records approximately 26,000 clones; around nine tenths of these occur just once. The top ten clonotypes cover 1% to 1.5% of the sample. The time point label corresponds to: baseline before first vaccination. The sequenced sample was peripheral blood, obtained on day 0 of AZD1222 vaccination. The origin of the receptors is an adult in good health.

The chain uses TRBV5-1 and TRBJ2-7; D assignment may be TRBD1 or TRBD2 (6 bases each). Trimming took off 0 bases at V and 4 bases at J, with 11 bases between the two ends. Germline-derived CDR1 and CDR2 are SGHRS and YFSETQ. The CDR3 covers 14 residues. CDR3 residues: CASSLGQGRYEQYF. CDR3 in DNA: TGCGCCAGCAGCTTGGGGCAGGGGAGGTACGAGCAGTACTTC.

This clone is a singleton in its sample. The chain joins TRBV5-1 to TRBJ2-7; D is uncertain. V lost 1 base and J 3 bases, leaving 14 bases between the germline ends. The CDR3 runs to 15 residues. Germline V gene data show CDR1 as SGHRS and CDR2 as YFSETQ. CDR3 nucleotide sequence: TGCGCCAGCAGCTTGATCCGGACGGATAGCTACGAGCAGTACTTC. It translates to CASSLIRTDSYEQYF.

This sequence joins TRBV19 and TRBJ2-3; 7 bases are shared with TRBD2. From germline, CDR1 is LNHDA and CDR2 SQIVND (reference sequence). The J segment lost 4 bases and the V segment lost 4 bases, leaving 5 bases of the junction unmatched. The CDR3 consists of 14 residues. CDR3 in amino acids: CASSTSSGPDTQYF. The CDR3 DNA reads as TGTGCCAGTAGTACTTCTAGCGGCCCAGATACGCAGTATTTT. The full variable domain, with the rest looked up from reference TRBV19 and TRBJ2-3, is DGGITQSPKYLFRKEGQNVTLSCEQNLNHDAMYWYRQDPGQGLRLIYYSQIVNDFQKGDIAEGYSVSREKKESFPLTVTSAQKNPTAFYLCASSTSSGPDTQYFGPGTRLTVL.

The chain couples TRBV6-5 to TRBJ1-1, with D tentatively TRBD1 (6 bases). Germline loops: CDR1 MNHEY, CDR2 SVGAGI. This CDR3 is 13 amino acids long. V was clipped by 7 bases and J by 1 base, with 10 bases between them. The DNA of the CDR3 is TGTGCCAGCACCACAGGGCAGAACACTGAAGCTTTCTTT. Translating it yields CASTTGQNTEAFF.

This clone was counted once. The chain couples TRBV6-5 to TRBJ2-3, with D perhaps matching TRBD1 (6 bases). Germline CDR1 is MNHEY and CDR2 is SVGAGI. This CDR3 spans 14 amino acids. With 2 bases removed from V and 6 bases from J, the gap between germline ends came to 12 bases. In DNA form, the CDR3 reads TGTGCCAGCAGTTACACCGGACAGCAGGATACGCAGTATTTT. It translates to CASSYTGQQDTQYF.

V is TRBV6-5 and J is TRBJ2-7; D gene uncertain. This CDR3 is built from 13 residues. The ends were cut back, 6 bases at V and 1 base at J, with 10 bases in the middle. Germline V gives CDR1 MNHEY, CDR2 SVGAGI. The CDR3 spells CASRVTVSYEQYF. The CDR3 DNA follows: TGTGCCAGCAGGGTGACGGTTTCCTACGAGCAGTACTTC.

The rearrangement uses TRBV2 and TRBJ1-2, with 12 bases aligning to TRBD1. CDR1 and CDR2 from the germline V gene are SNHLY and FYNNEI. The CDR3 extends over 15 amino acids. V trimming: 4 bases; J trimming: 4 bases; junction bases outside the gene matches: 4. The CDR3 loop reads CASSGGTGGVYGYTF. CDR3 DNA sequence: TGTGCCAGCAGTGGGGGGACAGGGGGCGTCTATGGCTACACCTTC.

The chain links TRBV7-2 to TRBJ1-1, with D possibly TRBD1 on 6 matching bases. The CDR3 spans 14 residues. Per germline, CDR1 SGHTA and CDR2 FQGNSA. V lost 3 bases, J lost 5 bases, and 13 bases lay in between. CDR3 sequence reads: CASSFTGLWTEAFF. CDR3 DNA sequence: TGTGCCAGCAGCTTCACAGGGTTGTGGACTGAAGCTTTCTTT.

The J gene is TRBJ2-2, the V gene TRBV19, with 9 positions matching TRBD1. Germline values: CDR1 LNHDA, CDR2 SQIVND (reference sequence). After removal of 11 bases from V and 6 bases from J, the junction contained 10 bases not matched to a gene. This CDR3 has 14 amino acids. The CDR3 region is CASKGQGFSGELFF. The CDR3, as DNA: TGTGCCTCTAAGGGACAGGGTTTTTCCGGGGAGCTGTTTTTT.

This rearrangement joins TRBV29-1 to TRBJ2-1; D is ambiguous. Germline loops: CDR1 SQVTM, CDR2 ANQGSEA. The CDR3 totals 12 residues. V was clipped by 3 bases and J by 4 bases, with 7 bases between them. CDR3 nucleotides: TGCAGCGTTGACAAGTCATACAATGAGCAGTTCTTC. This codes for CSVDKSYNEQFF.

V and J are TRBV5-1 and TRBJ2-2, with TRBD1 matching 8 bases. Germline assignment: CDR1 SGHRS and CDR2 YFSETQ. CDR3 length: 15 amino acids. Trimming at V came to 1 base and at J to 2 bases, leaving 1 base not matched to a gene. CDR3 loop: CASSLTGGNTGELFF. The DNA of the CDR3 is TGCGCCAGCAGCTTGACAGGGGGTAACACCGGGGAGCTGTTTTTT.

The chain combines TRBV10-1 with TRBJ2-2, with TRBD2 as a possible D gene (5 bases). The CDR3 runs to 15 residues. V lost 4 bases and J lost 0, with 9 bases in between. Looked up from germline, CDR1 is WNHNN and CDR2 is SYGVQD (reference sequence). CDR3 sequence reads: CASSVTTTNTGELFF. CDR3 nucleotides: TGCGCCAGCAGTGTGACGACTACGAACACCGGGGAGCTGTTTTTT.

This clone was seen a handful of times. V usage is TRBV27 and J usage is TRBJ1-2; D might be TRBD1 (5 bases). The CDR3 length is 14 residues. V was cut by 3 bases and J by 4 bases, with 12 bases left in between. Germline lookup yields CDR1 MNHEY and CDR2 SMNVEV (reference sequence). This CDR3 reads CASSFYRDGYGYTF. CDR3 coding DNA: TGTGCCAGCAGTTTCTACCGGGACGGCTATGGCTACACCTTC.

CDR3 protein: CASSQGGTEAFF. The CDR3 nucleotides are TGTGCCAGTAGCCAGGGAGGGACTGAAGCTTTCTTT. The V gene is TRBV10-3, the J gene TRBJ1-1, with D maybe TRBD1 (5 bases). V dropped 10 bases and J dropped 5 bases, with 14 bases sitting between them. Germline values: CDR1 ENHRY, CDR2 SYGVKD. This CDR3 region has 12 residues.

J is TRBJ2-3 and V is TRBV5-1; 8 positions match TRBD2. The CDR3 is 17 residues long. The V gene end was trimmed by 0 bases and the J gene end by 0 bases; junction bases not matched to a gene: 6. Germline CDR1 is SGHRS and CDR2 is YFSETQ. CDR3 in amino acids: CASSLVRGGSSTDTQYF. CDR3 in DNA: TGCGCCAGCAGCTTGGTCCGGGGGGGATCTAGCACAGATACGCAGTATTTT.

The genes are TRBV14 and TRBJ2-1; maybe TRBD2 (5 bases). The CDR3 is made up of 13 amino acids. Between the trimmed V and J ends, which lost 4 bases and 10 bases, there was a span of 14 bases. In germline, CDR1 is SGHDN, CDR2 FVKESK. The CDR3 bases are TGTGCCAGCAGCCGAGGGCCGTATGGGGAGCAGTTCTTC. Translated, it gives CASSRGPYGEQFF.

The chain couples TRBV3-1 (or the pseudogene TRBV3-2) to TRBJ1-2; D not certain. Germline loops: CDR1 LGHDT, CDR2 YNNKEL (reference sequence). This CDR3 has 15 residues. V lost 0 bases to trimming and J lost 4 bases, with 12 bases between them. The CDR3 nucleotides are TGTGCCAGCAGCCAAGATCCCTCAGAGACCTATGGCTACACCTTC. Encoded protein: CASSQDPSETYGYTF.

The chain carries TRBV12-3 or TRBV12-4 and TRBJ1-5; D unclear. Trimming removed 2 bases from V and 8 bases from J, with 7 bases in between. This CDR3 is built from 12 residues. The DNA of the CDR3 is TGTGCCAGCAGTTTATCGATGGAGCCCCAGCATTTT. Encoded protein: CASSLSMEPQHF.